What follows are 21 T cell receptor beta chains derived from one specimen sequenced in a study of cytomegalovirus exposure and HLA in healthy donors. The primer mix had 60 Vbeta and 13 Jbeta primers. Profiling relied on immunoSEQ multiplex PCR, and the TCRdb table lists in-frame clones only, not all of them. The table has 110,000 or so clones, over 9.5% seen once. The sample comprised PBMCs. The receptor source for this set is a man aged 35-49 years in good health and CMV-seropositive.

There are a few counts of this clone. The rearrangement uses TRBV4-3 and TRBJ1-2, with TRBD1 identical over 8 bases. Germline CDR1 reads LGHNA; CDR2 reads YSLEER. Trimming cost V 4 bases and J 6 bases; bases outside gene matches: 10. The CDR3 spans 15 residues. This CDR3 is CASSPIIGQGDGYTF. CDR3 coding DNA: TGCGCCAGCAGCCCCATAATAGGACAGGGCGATGGCTACACCTTC.

This clone appeared many times. The rearrangement joins TRBV19 to TRBJ2-1, with D maybe TRBD1 (6 bases). V shed 5 bases and J shed 1 base, with 18 bases lying between them. The germline gives CDR1 LNHDA, CDR2 SQIVND (reference sequence). This CDR3 is 17 amino acids long. CDR3 loop: CASSFFLQGISYNEQFF. The DNA of the CDR3 is TGTGCCAGTAGTTTCTTCCTACAGGGAATTTCCTACAATGAGCAGTTCTTC.

The chain employs TRBV5-1 and TRBJ1-2; TRBD1 agrees at 8 bases. The V gene's germline CDR1 is SGHRS and CDR2 YFSETQ. With 0 bases clipped from V and 8 bases from J, the junction kept 9 bases outside the gene matches. This CDR3 is built from 15 residues. The CDR3 sequence: CASSLADDRGWGYTF. CDR3 bases: TGCGCCAGCAGCTTGGCCGACGACAGGGGTTGGGGCTACACCTTC.

The chain recombines TRBV27 with TRBJ2-1; 15 nucleotides match TRBD2. Germline trimming cut 11 bases from V and 14 bases from J; bases unmatched to any gene: 16. Germline values: CDR1 MNHEY, CDR2 SMNVEV (reference sequence). The CDR3 runs 15 residues. In nucleotides, the CDR3 is TGTGCCTCCTCCACCCCGGGACTAGCGGGAGGCCCAAAGTTCTTC. Encoded protein: CASSTPGLAGGPKFF.

The chain recombines TRBV7-2 with TRBJ1-1; weak D call: TRBD1 (5 bases). Trimming removed 5 bases at V and 4 bases at J, with 17 bases between. Looked up from germline, CDR1 is SGHTA and CDR2 is FQGNSA. The CDR3 covers 15 residues. CDR3 in amino acids: CASSRWGDGSTEAFF. The DNA for the CDR3 is TGTGCCAGCAGCCGTTGGGGGGATGGGAGCACTGAAGCTTTCTTT.

Only a few counts were recorded for this clone. Other DNA sequences in this sample translate to the same CDR3. The chain is built from TRBV7-9 and TRBJ1-2; D is possibly TRBD1 (5 bases). V was trimmed by 5 bases and J by 5 bases, leaving 12 bases between them. From germline, CDR1 is SEHNR and CDR2 FQNEAQ (reference sequence). The CDR3 consists of 13 residues. The CDR3 here is CASSAAGRYGYTF. The CDR3 DNA sequence: TGTGCCAGCAGCGCAGCAGGGCGGTATGGCTACACCTTC.

The chain uses TRBV6-6 and TRBJ1-1, with a weak D call TRBD1 (6 bases). From germline, CDR1 is MNHNY and CDR2 SVGAGI (reference sequence). With 6 bases removed from V and 3 bases from J, the gap between germline ends came to 14 bases. CDR3 length equals 14 residues. Here the CDR3 reads CASSMGGPHTEAFF. The CDR3 DNA is TGTGCCAGCAGCATGGGGGGGCCACACACTGAAGCTTTCTTT.

This clone has just a few counts. J is TRBJ2-7 and V is TRBV7-9; D is uncertain. Trimming took 4 bases from V and 6 from J, leaving 10 bases between them. The CDR3 contains 12 residues. CDR1 and CDR2 (germline): SEHNR, FQNEAQ (reference sequence). The DNA for the CDR3 is TGTGCCAGCAGCTACGGAACGGGCGAGCAGTACTTC. It specifies CASSYGTGEQYF. Full variable domain (outside the CDR3, taken from reference TRBV7-9 and TRBJ2-7): DTGVSQNPRHKITKRGQNVTFRCDPISEHNRLYWYRQTLGQGPEFLTYFQNEAQLEKSRLLSDRFSAERPKGSFSTLEIQRTEQGDSAMYLCASSYGTGEQYFGPGTRLTVT.

This clone has a handful of counts. V usage is TRBV11-3 and J usage is TRBJ2-1; 8 positions match TRBD2. The CDR3 totals 16 residues. The germline CDR1 and CDR2 sequences are SGHNT and YENEEA. Losses at the gene ends were 4 bases for V and 0 bases for J; bases not matched to a gene: 5. CDR3 amino acids: CASSSREGLSYNEQFF. In DNA, the CDR3 is TGTGCCAGCAGCTCCCGGGAGGGCCTCTCCTACAATGAGCAGTTCTTC.

The chain couples TRBV10-3 to TRBJ2-7; the match to TRBD2 covers 9 bases. This CDR3 has 13 residues. The germline V gene has CDR1 ENHRY and CDR2 SYGVKD. Trimming removed 8 bases from V and 2 bases from J; junction bases left unmatched: 4. Written as DNA, the CDR3 is TGTGCCATCCGTAGCGGGGGCGCCTACGAGCAGTACTTC. This translates into CAIRSGGAYEQYF.

The chain is built from TRBV28 and TRBJ1-5, with TRBD1 as a possible D gene (5 bases). The CDR3 has 12 residues. Germline V gene data show CDR1 as MDHEN and CDR2 as SYDVKM. For the CDR3, the DNA is TGTGCTTATAAAGGGGCGGATCAGCCCCAGCATTTT. It codes for CAYKGADQPQHF.

The rearrangement uses TRBV30 and TRBJ1-4; a weak D match, TRBD1 (5 bases). Germline V lookup: CDR1 GTSNPN, CDR2 SVGIG (reference sequence). V gave up 8 bases and J gave up 3 bases, with 16 bases separating them. The CDR3 runs to 14 residues. CDR3 protein: CAGRGSGPNEKLFF. For the CDR3, the DNA is TGTGCCGGAAGGGGAAGCGGGCCTAATGAAAAACTGTTTTTT.

This clone was observed a single time. The chain links TRBV9 to TRBJ2-1; 7 bases align to TRBD1. Germline V lookup: CDR1 SGDLS, CDR2 YYNGEE. The CDR3 is 15 amino acids. V shed 3 bases, J shed 4 bases, and the junction held 7 bases outside the gene matches. The CDR3 region has the DNA TGTGCCAGCAGCGCTGACAGGGTAACTTACAATGAGCAGTTCTTC. This encodes CASSADRVTYNEQFF.

This clone has only a few counts. The DNA of the CDR3 is TGTGCCAGCAGAGACGATGAATTGAGGTCCTTCTCCTACAATGAGCAGTTCTTC. Amino acid sequence: CASRDDELRSFSYNEQFF. The V and J genes are TRBV2 and TRBJ2-1; D gene ambiguous. Trimming stripped 6 bases from V and 0 bases from J, with 21 bases between. The CDR3 length is 18 residues. Germline CDR1 SNHLY, CDR2 FYNNEI.

This clone was seen more than once but under ten times. The V and J genes are TRBV4-3 and TRBJ2-1; 8 nucleotides align to TRBD2. Per the germline V gene, CDR1 is LGHNA and CDR2 is YSLEER. Unmatched junction bases numbered 10, after V lost 3 bases and J lost 9 bases. The CDR3 length is 15 residues. CDR3 sequence: CASSQGSGGRSEQFF. As DNA, the CDR3 is TGCGCCAGCAGCCAGGGGAGCGGGGGAAGGTCTGAGCAGTTCTTC.

Regarding this clone: Relative to the germline gene, one junction end is altered; a read error may explain this. The identical CDR3 is also encoded by other nucleotide sequences in the sample. The chain uses TRBV9 and TRBJ2-6; TRBD1 is a possible D gene (5 bases). Germline values: CDR1 SGDLS, CDR2 YYNGEE. The CDR3 runs 18 residues. The CDR3 sequence: CASSGDRETFSGANVMTF. The CDR3 coding sequence is TGTGCCAGCAGCGGAGACAGAGAAACCTTCTCTGGGGCCAACGTCATGACTTTT.

This clone was observed a handful of times. V is TRBV7-9 and J is TRBJ1-4; D might be TRBD1 (5 bases). Per the germline V gene, CDR1 is SEHNR and CDR2 is FQNEAQ (reference sequence). This CDR3 is built from 14 residues. V was clipped by 5 bases and J by 7 bases, with 14 bases between them. In DNA form, the CDR3 reads TGTGCCAGCAGCCCCGGAAGGGGTAGTGAAAAACTGTTTTTT. This sequence encodes CASSPGRGSEKLFF.

Worth noting for this clone: A read error is likely, as this CDR3 ends without the conserved phenylalanine or tryptophan. The DNA is omitted, as the CDR3 cannot be located on it reliably, and the CDR3 follows TCRdb's listing. The sample carries other DNA sequences with the same CDR3. This chain joins TRBV10-2 and TRBJ2-2; the table assigns TRBD2, which was not confirmed against the DNA. The CDR3 spans 16 residues, counting both ends. Germline values: CDR1 WSHSY, CDR2 SAAADI. The CDR3 here is CASSESGQGGTGEMFL.

The chain combines TRBV10-3 with TRBJ1-1, with D unclear. Trimming cost V 6 bases and J 0 bases, with 8 bases left between them. Germline V gives CDR1 ENHRY, CDR2 SYGVKD. The length of the CDR3 is 13 residues. The DNA of the CDR3 is TGTGCCATCAGGGCGGGCATGAACACTGAAGCTTTCTTT. Residues: CAIRAGMNTEAFF.

There are a few counts of this clone. The chain links TRBV7-9 to TRBJ2-2; tentative D call: TRBD1 (6 bases). The CDR3 runs 15 residues. The V end lost 5 bases, the J end lost 0 bases, and 10 bases lay between the germline ends. Germline CDR1 SEHNR, CDR2 FQNEAQ (reference sequence). As DNA, the CDR3 is TGTGCCAGCAGCCTCGGGACACCGAACACCGGGGAGCTGTTTTTT. Amino acid sequence: CASSLGTPNTGELFF.

This clone occurred a few times. The chain employs TRBV10-1 and TRBJ1-3; D is ambiguous. Germline CDR1 reads WNHNN; CDR2 reads SYGVQD (reference sequence). The V end lost 3 bases, the J end lost 0 bases, and 6 bases lay between the germline ends. This CDR3 has 14 amino acids. The CDR3 DNA sequence: TGCGCCAGCAGTGATGGTAGCTCTGGAAACACCATATATTTT. Translation: CASSDGSSGNTIYF.